This T cell receptor beta chain originates from a study of shared clonotypes between healthy human individuals. This clone came up once. Germline assignment: CDR1 SEHNR and CDR2 FQNEAQ (reference sequence). This CDR3 contains 14 residues. V was pared by 7 bases and J by 3 bases, with 8 bases of the junction left unmatched. Assay used: immunoSEQ multiplex PCR; TCRdb lists only in-frame clones, some missing. This sample has roughly 1,800,000 clones, with roughly 95% found just once. Naive CD8 cells lacked CD45RO and underwent positive selection for CCR7, leaving out terminally differentiated effector memory CD45RA+ cells.

The TCR was taken from a man aged 18 to 35 in good health. Sample: naive CD8+ T cells sorted from blood. V is TRBV7-9 and J is TRBJ2-7; 8 bases are a match to TRBD2. The CDR3 DNA sequence: TGTGCCAGCACCCCCCCGGGGGGGGGCTACGAGCAGTACTTC. Translation: CASTPPGGGYEQYF.